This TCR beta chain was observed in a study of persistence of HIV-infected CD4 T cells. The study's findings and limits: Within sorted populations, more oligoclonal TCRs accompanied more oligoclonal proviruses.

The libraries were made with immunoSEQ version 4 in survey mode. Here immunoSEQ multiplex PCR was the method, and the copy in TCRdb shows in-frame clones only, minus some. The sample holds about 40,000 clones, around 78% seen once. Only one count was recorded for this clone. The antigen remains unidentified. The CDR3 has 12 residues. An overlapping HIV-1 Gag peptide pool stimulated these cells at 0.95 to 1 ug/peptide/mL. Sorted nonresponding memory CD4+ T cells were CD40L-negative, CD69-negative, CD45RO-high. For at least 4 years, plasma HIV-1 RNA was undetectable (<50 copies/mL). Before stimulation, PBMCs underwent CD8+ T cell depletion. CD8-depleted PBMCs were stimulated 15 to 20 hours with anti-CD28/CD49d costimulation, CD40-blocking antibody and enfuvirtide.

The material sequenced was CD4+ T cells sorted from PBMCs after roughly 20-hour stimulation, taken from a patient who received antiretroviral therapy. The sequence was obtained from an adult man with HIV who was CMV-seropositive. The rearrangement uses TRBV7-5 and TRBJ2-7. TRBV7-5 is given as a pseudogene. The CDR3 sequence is CVRSPQRPEQYF. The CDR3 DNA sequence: TGTGTCAGAAGCCCCCAACGGCCCGAGCAGTACTTC.